This TCR beta chain was captured in a study of blood T cell repertoires in COVID-19. Germline V gene data show CDR1 as LNHNV and CDR2 as YYDKDF (reference sequence). There are 13 residues in the CDR3. The germline V and J ends were trimmed by 3 bases and 6 bases, with 8 bases remaining between them. Data came from immunoSEQ multiplex PCR; TCRdb stores just in-frame clones and leaves some out. The sample gives 130,000 to 150,000 clones, approximately 87% of which show up once; around 1.3% is in the top ten. The chain joins TRBV15 to TRBJ1-4; D not certain. This TCR derives from a woman aged 25 to 45 with acute COVID-19. The source material was PBMCs or T cells enriched from blood (not recorded which). The CDR3 nucleotides read TGTGCCACCAGCAGGGCGGTGGATGAAAAACTGTTTTTT. The encoded protein is CATSRAVDEKLFF.